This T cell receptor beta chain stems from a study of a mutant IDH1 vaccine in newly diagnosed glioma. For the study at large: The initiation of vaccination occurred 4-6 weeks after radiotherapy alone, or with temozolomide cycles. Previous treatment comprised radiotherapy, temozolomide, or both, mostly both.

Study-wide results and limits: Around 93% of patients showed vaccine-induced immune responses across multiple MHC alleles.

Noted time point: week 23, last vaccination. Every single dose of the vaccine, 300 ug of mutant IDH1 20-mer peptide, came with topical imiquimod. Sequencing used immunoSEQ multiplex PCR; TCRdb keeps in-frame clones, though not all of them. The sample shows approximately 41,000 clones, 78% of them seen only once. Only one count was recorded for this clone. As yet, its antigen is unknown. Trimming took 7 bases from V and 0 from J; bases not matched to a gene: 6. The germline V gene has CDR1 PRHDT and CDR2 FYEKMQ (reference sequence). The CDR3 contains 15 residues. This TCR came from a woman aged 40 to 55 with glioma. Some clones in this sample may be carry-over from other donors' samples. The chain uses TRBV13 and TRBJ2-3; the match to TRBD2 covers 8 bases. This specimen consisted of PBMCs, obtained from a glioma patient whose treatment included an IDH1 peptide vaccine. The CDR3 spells CASKLPSGSTDTQYF. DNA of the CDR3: TGTGCCAGCAAACTCCCTAGCGGGAGCACAGATACGCAGTATTTT.